Listed here is a single TCR beta chain. What it binds is unknown. The data are from a study of glioma-infiltrating T cells after dendritic cell vaccination. Overall study context: Samples are from glioblastoma patients in Phase I and II dendritic cell vaccine trials. Dendritic cells derived from monocytes and pulsed with autologous tumor lysate formed the vaccine.

The primer mix had 60 V beta and 13 J beta primers. TCRdb's copy holds only in-frame clones and misses some; the assay was immunoSEQ multiplex PCR. The sample carries around 72,000 clones, about four fifths recorded once. Germline CDR1 and CDR2: SGHAT and FQNNGV. V was cut by 5 bases and J by 2 bases, with 13 bases left in between. The CDR3 consists of 14 residues. Overall study findings and caveats: Patients with more pretreatment TILs had longer time to progression and survival.

The source was blood, collected before dendritic cell vaccination. The clonotype originates from a human donor with glioblastoma. The chain has TRBV11-2 and TRBJ2-7; D is undetermined. The CDR3 spells CASSPRGGTYEQYF. CDR3 coding DNA: TGTGCCAGCAGCCCCCGAGGCGGAACCTACGAGCAGTACTTC.